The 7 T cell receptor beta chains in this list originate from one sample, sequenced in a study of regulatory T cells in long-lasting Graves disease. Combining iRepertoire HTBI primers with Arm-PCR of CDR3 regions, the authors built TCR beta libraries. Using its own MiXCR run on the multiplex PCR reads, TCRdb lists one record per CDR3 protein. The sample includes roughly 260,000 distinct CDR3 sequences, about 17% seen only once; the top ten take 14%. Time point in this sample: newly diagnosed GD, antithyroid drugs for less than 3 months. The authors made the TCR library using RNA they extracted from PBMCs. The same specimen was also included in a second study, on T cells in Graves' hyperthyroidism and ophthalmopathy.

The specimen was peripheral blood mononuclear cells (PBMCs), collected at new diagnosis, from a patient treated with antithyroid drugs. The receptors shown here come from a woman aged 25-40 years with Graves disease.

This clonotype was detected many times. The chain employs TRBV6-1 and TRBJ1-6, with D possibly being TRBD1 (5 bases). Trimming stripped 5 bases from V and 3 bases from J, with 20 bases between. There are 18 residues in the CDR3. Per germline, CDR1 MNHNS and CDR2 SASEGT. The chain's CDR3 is CASSPAWGSSFYNSPLHF. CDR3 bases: TGTGCCAGCAGTCCGGCCTGGGGCAGTAGTTTCTATAATTCACCCCTCCACTTT.

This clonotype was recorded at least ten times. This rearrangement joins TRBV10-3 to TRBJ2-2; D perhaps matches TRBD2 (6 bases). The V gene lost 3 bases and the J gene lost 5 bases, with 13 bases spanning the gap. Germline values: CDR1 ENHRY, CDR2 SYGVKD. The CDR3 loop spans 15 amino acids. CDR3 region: CAISDSSGRTGELFF. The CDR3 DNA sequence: TGTGCCATCAGTGATTCCTCGGGGAGGACCGGGGAGCTGTTTTTT.

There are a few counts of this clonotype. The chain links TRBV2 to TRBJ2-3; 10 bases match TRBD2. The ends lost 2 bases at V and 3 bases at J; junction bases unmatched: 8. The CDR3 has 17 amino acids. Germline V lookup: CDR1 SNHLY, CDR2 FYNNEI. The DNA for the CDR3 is TGTGCCAGCAGTGAACGGCTAGCGGGAGATTTTACAGATACGCAGTATTTT. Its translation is CASSERLAGDFTDTQYF. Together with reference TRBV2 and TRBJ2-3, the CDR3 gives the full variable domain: EPEVTQTPSHQVTQMGQEVILRCVPISNHLYFYWYRQILGQKVEFLVSFYNNEISEKSEIFDDQFSVERPDGSNFTLKIRSTKLEDSAMYFCASSERLAGDFTDTQYFGPGTRLTVL.

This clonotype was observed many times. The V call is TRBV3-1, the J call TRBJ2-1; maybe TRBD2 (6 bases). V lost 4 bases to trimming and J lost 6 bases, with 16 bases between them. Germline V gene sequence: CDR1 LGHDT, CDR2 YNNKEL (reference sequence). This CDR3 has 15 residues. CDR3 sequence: CASSPRGTHPNEQFF. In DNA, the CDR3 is TGTGCCAGCAGCCCCCGGGGGACTCACCCCAATGAGCAGTTCTTC.

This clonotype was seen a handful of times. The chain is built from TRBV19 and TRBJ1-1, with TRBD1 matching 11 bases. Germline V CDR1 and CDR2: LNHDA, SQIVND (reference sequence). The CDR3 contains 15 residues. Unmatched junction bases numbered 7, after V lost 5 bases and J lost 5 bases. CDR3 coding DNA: TGTGCCAGTAGTTTCACCGGGACAGGGGGAACTGAAGCTTTCTTT. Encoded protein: CASSFTGTGGTEAFF. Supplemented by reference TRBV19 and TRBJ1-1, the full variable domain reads DGGITQSPKYLFRKEGQNVTLSCEQNLNHDAMYWYRQDPGQGLRLIYYSQIVNDFQKGDIAEGYSVSREKKESFPLTVTSAQKNPTAFYLCASSFTGTGGTEAFFGQGTRLTVV.

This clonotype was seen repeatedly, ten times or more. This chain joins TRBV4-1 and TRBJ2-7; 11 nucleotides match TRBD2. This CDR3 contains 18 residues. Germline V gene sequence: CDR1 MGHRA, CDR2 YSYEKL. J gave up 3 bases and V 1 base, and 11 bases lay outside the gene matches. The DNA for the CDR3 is TGCGCCAGCAGCCAAGGTGGGGCTAGCGGGGGGACCTACTACGAGCAGTACTTC. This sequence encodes CASSQGGASGGTYYEQYF.

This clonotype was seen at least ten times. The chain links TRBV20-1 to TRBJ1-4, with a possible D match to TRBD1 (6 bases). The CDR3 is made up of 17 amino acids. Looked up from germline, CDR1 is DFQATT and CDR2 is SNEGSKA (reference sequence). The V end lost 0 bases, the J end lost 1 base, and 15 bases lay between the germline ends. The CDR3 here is CSARDAGADITNEKLFF. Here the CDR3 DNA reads TGCAGTGCTAGAGATGCAGGGGCCGATATAACTAATGAAAAACTGTTTTTT.